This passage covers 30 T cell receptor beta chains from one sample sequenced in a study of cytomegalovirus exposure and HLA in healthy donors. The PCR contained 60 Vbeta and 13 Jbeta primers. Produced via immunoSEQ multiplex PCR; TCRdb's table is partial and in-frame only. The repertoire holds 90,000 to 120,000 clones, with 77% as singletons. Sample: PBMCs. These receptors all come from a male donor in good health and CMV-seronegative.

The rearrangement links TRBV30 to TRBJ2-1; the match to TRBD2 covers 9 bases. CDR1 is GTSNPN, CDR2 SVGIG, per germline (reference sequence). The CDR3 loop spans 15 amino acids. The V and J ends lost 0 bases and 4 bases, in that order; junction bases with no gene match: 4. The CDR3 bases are TGTGCCTGGAGTGTACGAGCGGGAGGATACAATGAGCAGTTCTTC. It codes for CAWSVRAGGYNEQFF.

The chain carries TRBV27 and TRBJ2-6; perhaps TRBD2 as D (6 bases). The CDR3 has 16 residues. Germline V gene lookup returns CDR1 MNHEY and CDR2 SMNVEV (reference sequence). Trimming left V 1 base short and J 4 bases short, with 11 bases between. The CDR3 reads CASSLLGLRGANVLTF. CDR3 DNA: TGTGCCAGCAGTTTATTGGGACTTAGGGGGGCCAACGTCCTGACTTTC.

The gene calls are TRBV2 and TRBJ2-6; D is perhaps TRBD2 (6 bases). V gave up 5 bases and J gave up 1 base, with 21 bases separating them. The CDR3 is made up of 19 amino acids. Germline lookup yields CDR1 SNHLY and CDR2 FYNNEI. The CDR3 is CASSLPTGSITSGANVLTF. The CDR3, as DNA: TGTGCCAGCAGTCTCCCGACCGGGAGTATTACGTCTGGGGCCAACGTCCTGACTTTC.

The CDR3 DNA reads TGTGCCAGCTCAAATAAGGAGGACACTGAAGCTTTCTTT. Translation gives CASSNKEDTEAFF. The chain recombines TRBV18 with TRBJ1-1; no definite D call. The V end was cut by 5 bases, the J end by 3 bases, with 10 bases between. Looked up from germline, CDR1 is KGHSH and CDR2 is LQKENI. This CDR3 contains 13 residues.

The CDR3 loop is CASNEGTSGYNEQFF. In DNA form, the CDR3 reads TGTGCCAGCAACGAGGGGACTAGCGGGTACAATGAGCAGTTCTTC. The chain employs TRBV7-2 and TRBJ2-1, with 12 bases that match TRBD2. Germline CDR1 is SGHTA and CDR2 is FQGNSA. CDR3 length equals 15 residues. With 7 bases clipped from V and 4 bases from J, the junction kept 5 bases outside the gene matches.

CDR3 DNA sequence: TGTGCCAGTAGTATAGTCCTAGCGGGGGGCTCCTACGAGCAGTACTTC. This gives the protein CASSIVLAGGSYEQYF. V gene TRBV19 combines with J gene TRBJ2-7; 11 bases align to TRBD2. Trimming at V came to 1 base and at J to 0 bases, leaving 2 bases not matched to a gene. The CDR3 is made up of 16 amino acids. Germline V lookup: CDR1 LNHDA, CDR2 SQIVND (reference sequence). Full variable domain (missing parts from reference TRBV19 and TRBJ2-7): DGGITQSPKYLFRKEGQNVTLSCEQNLNHDAMYWYRQDPGQGLRLIYYSQIVNDFQKGDIAEGYSVSREKKESFPLTVTSAQKNPTAFYLCASSIVLAGGSYEQYFGPGTRLTVT.

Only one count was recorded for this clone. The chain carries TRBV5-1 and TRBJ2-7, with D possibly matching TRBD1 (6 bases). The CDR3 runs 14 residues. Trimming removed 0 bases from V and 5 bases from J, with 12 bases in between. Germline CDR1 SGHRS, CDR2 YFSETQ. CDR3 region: CASSLGGRMDEQYF. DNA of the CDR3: TGCGCCAGCAGCTTGGGGGGGCGTATGGACGAGCAGTACTTC. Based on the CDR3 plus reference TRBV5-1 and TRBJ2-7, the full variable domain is KAGVTQTPRYLIKTRGQQVTLSCSPISGHRSVSWYQQTPGQGLQFLFEYFSETQRNKGNFPGRFSGRQFSNSRSEMNVSTLELGDSALYLCASSLGGRMDEQYFGPGTRLTVT.

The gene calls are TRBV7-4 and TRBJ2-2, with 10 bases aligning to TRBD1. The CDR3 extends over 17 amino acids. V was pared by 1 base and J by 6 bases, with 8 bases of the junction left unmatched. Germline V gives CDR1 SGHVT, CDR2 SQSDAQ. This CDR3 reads CASSLGIKGQGSGELFF. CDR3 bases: TGTGCCAGCAGCTTAGGTATAAAGGGACAGGGGTCCGGGGAGCTGTTTTTT. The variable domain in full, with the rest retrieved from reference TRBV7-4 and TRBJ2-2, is GAGVSQSPRYKVAKRGRDVALRCDSISGHVTLYWYRQTLGQGSEVLTYSQSDAQRDKSGRPSGRFSAERPERSVSTLKIQRTEQGDSAVYLCASSLGIKGQGSGELFFGEGSRLTVL.

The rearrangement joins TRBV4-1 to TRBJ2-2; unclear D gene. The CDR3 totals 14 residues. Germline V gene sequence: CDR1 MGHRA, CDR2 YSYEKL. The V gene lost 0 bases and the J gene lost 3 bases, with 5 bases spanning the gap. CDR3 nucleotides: TGCGCCAGCAGCCAAGAAGGAGACACCGGGGAGCTGTTTTTT. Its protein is CASSQEGDTGELFF.

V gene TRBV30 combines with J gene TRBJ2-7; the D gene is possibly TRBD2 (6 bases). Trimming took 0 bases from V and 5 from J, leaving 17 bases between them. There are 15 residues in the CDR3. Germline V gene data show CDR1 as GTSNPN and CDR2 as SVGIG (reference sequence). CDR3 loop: CAWSVLAERRDEQYF. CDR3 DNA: TGTGCCTGGAGTGTACTGGCTGAGAGGAGGGACGAGCAGTACTTC.

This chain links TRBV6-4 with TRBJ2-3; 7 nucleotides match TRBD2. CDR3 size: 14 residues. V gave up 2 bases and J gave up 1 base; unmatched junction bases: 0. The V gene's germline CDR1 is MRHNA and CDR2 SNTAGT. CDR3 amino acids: CASSDTSGTDTQYF. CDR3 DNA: TGTGCCAGCAGTGACACTAGCGGCACAGATACGCAGTATTTT.

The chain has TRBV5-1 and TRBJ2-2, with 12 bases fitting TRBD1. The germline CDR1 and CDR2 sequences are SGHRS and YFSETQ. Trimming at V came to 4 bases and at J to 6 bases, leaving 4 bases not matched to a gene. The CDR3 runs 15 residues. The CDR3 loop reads CASSTGQGAAGELFF. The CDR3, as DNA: TGCGCCAGCAGCACGGGACAGGGGGCTGCCGGGGAGCTGTTTTTT.

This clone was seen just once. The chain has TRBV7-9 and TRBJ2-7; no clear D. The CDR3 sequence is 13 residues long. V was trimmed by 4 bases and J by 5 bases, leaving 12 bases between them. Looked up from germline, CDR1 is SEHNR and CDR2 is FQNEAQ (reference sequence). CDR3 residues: CASSSLKLDEQYF. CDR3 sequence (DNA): TGTGCCAGCAGCTCTTTGAAACTCGACGAGCAGTACTTC.

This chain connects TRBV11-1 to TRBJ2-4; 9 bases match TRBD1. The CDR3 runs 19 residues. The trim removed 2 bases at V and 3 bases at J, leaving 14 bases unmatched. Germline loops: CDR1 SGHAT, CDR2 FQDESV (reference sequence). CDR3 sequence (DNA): TGTGCCAGCAGCTTAACCCCTCCCGGACAGGGGTTGGACAAAAACATTCAGTACTTC. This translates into CASSLTPPGQGLDKNIQYF.

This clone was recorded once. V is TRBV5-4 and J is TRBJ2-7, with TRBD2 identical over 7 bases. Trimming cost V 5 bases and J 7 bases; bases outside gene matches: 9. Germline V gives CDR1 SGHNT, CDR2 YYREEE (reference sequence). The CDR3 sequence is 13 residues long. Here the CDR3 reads CASSYMGGWEQYF. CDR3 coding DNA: TGTGCCAGCAGTTATATGGGAGGGTGGGAGCAGTACTTC. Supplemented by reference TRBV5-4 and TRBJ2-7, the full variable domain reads ETGVTQSPTHLIKTRGQQVTLRCSSQSGHNTVSWYQQALGQGPQFIFQYYREEENGRGNFPPRFSGLQFPNYSSELNVNALELDDSALYLCASSYMGGWEQYFGPGTRLTVT.

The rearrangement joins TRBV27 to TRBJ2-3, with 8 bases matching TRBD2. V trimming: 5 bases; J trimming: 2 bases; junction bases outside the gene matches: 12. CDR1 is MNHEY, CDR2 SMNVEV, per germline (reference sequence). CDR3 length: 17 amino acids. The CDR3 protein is CASSPTRLASHTDTQYF. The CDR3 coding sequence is TGTGCCAGCAGTCCCACCCGACTAGCGAGCCACACAGATACGCAGTATTTT.

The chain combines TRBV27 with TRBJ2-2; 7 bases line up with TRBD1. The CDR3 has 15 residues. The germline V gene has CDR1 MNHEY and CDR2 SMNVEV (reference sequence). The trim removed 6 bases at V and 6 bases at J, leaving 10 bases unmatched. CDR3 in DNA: TGTGCCAGCAGCGACAGGGTAGTGTTATCCGGGGAGCTGTTTTTT. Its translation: CASSDRVVLSGELFF.

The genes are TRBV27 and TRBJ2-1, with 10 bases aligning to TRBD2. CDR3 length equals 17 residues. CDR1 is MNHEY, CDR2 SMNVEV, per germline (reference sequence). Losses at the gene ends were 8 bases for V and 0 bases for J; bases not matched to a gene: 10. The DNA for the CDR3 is TGTGCCAGCGGGACTAGCGCCCGATCGAGCTCCTACAATGAGCAGTTCTTC. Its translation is CASGTSARSSSYNEQFF.

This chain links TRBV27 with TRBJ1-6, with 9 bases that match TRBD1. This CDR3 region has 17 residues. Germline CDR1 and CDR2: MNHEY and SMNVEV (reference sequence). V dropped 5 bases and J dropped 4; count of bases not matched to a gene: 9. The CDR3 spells CASSPSLDRGYNSPLHF. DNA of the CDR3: TGTGCCAGCAGTCCAAGCCTGGACAGGGGTTATAATTCACCCCTCCACTTT.

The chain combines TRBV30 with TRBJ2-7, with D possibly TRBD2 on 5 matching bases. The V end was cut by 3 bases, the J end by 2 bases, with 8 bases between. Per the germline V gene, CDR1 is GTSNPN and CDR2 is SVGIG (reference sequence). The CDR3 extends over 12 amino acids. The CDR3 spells CAWSIGTYEQYF. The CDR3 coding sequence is TGTGCCTGGAGCATCGGGACCTACGAGCAGTACTTC.

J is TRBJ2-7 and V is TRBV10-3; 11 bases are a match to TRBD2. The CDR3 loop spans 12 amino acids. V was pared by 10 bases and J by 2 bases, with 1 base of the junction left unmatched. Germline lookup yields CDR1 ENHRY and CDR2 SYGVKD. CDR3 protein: CATTSGTYEQYF. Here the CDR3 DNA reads TGTGCCACGACTAGCGGGACCTACGAGCAGTACTTC.

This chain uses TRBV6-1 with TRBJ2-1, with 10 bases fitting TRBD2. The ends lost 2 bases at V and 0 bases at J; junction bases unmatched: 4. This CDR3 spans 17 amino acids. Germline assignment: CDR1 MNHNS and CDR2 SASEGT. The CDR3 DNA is TGTGCCAGCAGTGAAAGGCCTAGCGGGAGCTCCTACAATGAGCAGTTCTTC. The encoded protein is CASSERPSGSSYNEQFF.

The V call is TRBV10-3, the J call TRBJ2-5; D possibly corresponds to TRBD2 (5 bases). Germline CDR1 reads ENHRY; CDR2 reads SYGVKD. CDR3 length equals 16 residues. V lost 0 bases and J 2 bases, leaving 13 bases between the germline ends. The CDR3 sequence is CAISESAGERQETQYF. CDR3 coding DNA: TGTGCCATCAGTGAGTCGGCCGGCGAGCGGCAAGAGACCCAGTACTTC.

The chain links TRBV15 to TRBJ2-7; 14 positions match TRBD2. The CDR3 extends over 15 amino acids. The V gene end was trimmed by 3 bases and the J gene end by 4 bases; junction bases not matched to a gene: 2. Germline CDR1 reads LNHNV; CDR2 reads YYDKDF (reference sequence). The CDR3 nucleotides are TGTGCCACCAGCAGGGGGACTAGCGGGAGTTACGAGCAGTACTTC. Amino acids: CATSRGTSGSYEQYF.

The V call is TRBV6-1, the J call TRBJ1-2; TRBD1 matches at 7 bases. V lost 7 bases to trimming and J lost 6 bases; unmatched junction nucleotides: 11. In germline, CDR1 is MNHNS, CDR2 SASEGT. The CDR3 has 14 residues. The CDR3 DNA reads TGTGCCAGCAAGCCGGGACAGACTTCGGATGGCTACACCTTC. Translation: CASKPGQTSDGYTF.

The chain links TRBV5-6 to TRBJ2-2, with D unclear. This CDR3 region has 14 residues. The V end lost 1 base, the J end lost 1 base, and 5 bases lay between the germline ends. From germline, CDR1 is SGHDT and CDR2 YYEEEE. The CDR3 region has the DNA TGTGCCAGCAGCTTGCTCGGGAACACCGGGGAGCTGTTTTTT. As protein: CASSLLGNTGELFF.

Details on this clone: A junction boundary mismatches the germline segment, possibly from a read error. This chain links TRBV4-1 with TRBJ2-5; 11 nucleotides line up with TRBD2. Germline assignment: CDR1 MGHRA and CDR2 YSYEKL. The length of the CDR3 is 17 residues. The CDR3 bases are TGCGCCAGCAGTCTATTAGCGGGAGGGCGTGTAGGAGAGGCCCAGTACTTC. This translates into CASSLLAGGRVGEAQYF.

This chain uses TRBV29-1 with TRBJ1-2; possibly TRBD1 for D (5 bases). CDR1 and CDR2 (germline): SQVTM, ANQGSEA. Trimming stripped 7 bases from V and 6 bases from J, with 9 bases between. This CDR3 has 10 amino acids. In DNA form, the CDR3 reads TGCAGCGGGGGGGTGGATGGCTACACCTTC. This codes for CSGGVDGYTF.

Here the CDR3 reads CASSVARRSNTGELFF. CDR3 bases: TGTGCCAGCAGCGTAGCTAGGCGATCGAACACCGGGGAGCTGTTTTTT. The chain combines TRBV9 with TRBJ2-2, with unresolved D. Germline V gene lookup returns CDR1 SGDLS and CDR2 YYNGEE. This CDR3 is built from 16 residues. The V gene lost 0 bases and the J gene lost 0 bases, with 9 bases spanning the gap.

CDR3 amino acids: CATSRDRVEAGGKYEQYF. The CDR3 DNA sequence: TGTGCCACCAGCAGAGATCGGGTGGAAGCGGGAGGCAAGTACGAGCAGTACTTC. V usage is TRBV15 and J usage is TRBJ2-7, with 9 bases that match TRBD2. The V gene end was trimmed by 0 bases and the J gene end by 4 bases; junction bases not matched to a gene: 13. The CDR3 runs 18 residues. Germline V gene lookup returns CDR1 LNHNV and CDR2 YYDKDF (reference sequence).